One and the same sample provided the 15 T cell receptor beta chains below, sequenced in a study of T cells in Graves' hyperthyroidism and ophthalmopathy. It was RNA transcripts that yielded the amplified TCR beta CDR3 regions. The TCR CDR3 first-round RT-PCR relied on the HTBI primer set. TCRdb passed the multiplex PCR reads through MiXCR, listing each CDR3 protein once. The sample carries 500,000 to 600,000 distinct CDR3 sequences, around 43% recorded once. Material: peripheral blood or thyroid tissue (not recorded which). The receptors were gathered from an adult woman with Graves' disease, either hyperthyroidism or ophthalmopathy (not recorded which).

This clonotype was seen at least ten times. The junction differs from germline at one of its ends, possibly a read error. V and J are TRBV20-1 and TRBJ2-7; 9 nucleotides line up with TRBD1. The CDR3 loop spans 14 amino acids. Germline CDR1 DFQATT, CDR2 SNEGSKA (reference sequence). DNA of the CDR3: TGCAGTGCGAGAGACAGGGGGGTTACCTACGAGCAGTACTTC. It yields the protein CSARDRGVTYEQYF.

The V call is TRBV11-2, the J call TRBJ2-7, with 7 bases aligning to TRBD2. The germline V gene has CDR1 SGHAT and CDR2 FQNNGV. CDR3 size: 14 residues. J was trimmed by 4 bases and V by 5 bases; bases with no gene match: 8. CDR3 nucleotide sequence: TGTGCCAGCAGCGGCGGGGGACTCCCATACGAGCAGTACTTC. As protein: CASSGGGLPYEQYF.

The chain has TRBV5-6 and TRBJ2-5; 10 bases are a match to TRBD2. The J segment lost 5 bases and the V segment lost 4 bases, leaving 11 bases of the junction unmatched. CDR3 size: 16 residues. Germline assignment: CDR1 SGHDT and CDR2 YYEEEE. CDR3 nucleotide sequence: TGTGCCAGCAGCCGCACAATAGCGGGAGGAGGGGAGACCCAGTACTTC. It is translated as CASSRTIAGGGETQYF.

The gene calls are TRBV6-1 and TRBJ2-5; D gene ambiguous. From germline, CDR1 is MNHNS and CDR2 SASEGT. Trimming cost V 8 bases and J 5 bases, with 9 bases left between them. This CDR3 spans 11 amino acids. CDR3 loop: CASALGETQYF. In DNA form, the CDR3 reads TGTGCCAGCGCCCTGGGGGAGACCCAGTACTTC.

This clonotype was counted only a few times. The chain is built from TRBV5-5 and TRBJ2-5; D ambiguous. Trimming left V 3 bases short and J 9 bases short, with 0 bases between. Germline-derived CDR1 and CDR2 are SGHKS and YYEKEE (reference sequence). The CDR3 extends over 8 amino acids. This chain's CDR3 is CASSSQYF. The CDR3 bases are TGTGCCAGCAGCTCCCAGTACTTC.

This chain joins TRBV5-1 and TRBJ1-1; no definite D call. The germline V gene encodes CDR1 SGHRS and CDR2 YFSETQ. V dropped 9 bases and J dropped 11 bases, with 23 bases sitting between them. The CDR3 consists of 13 residues. The DNA for the CDR3 is TGCGCCACAGCAGTGGCGGGTGGAGAAATGGCTTTCTTT. Translating gives CATAVAGGEMAFF.

This clonotype has only a few counts. The chain uses TRBV29-1 and TRBJ1-4; TRBD1 matches 7 bases. The CDR3 contains 13 residues. CDR1 is SQVTM and CDR2 is ANQGSEA in the germline V gene. J lost 5 bases, V lost 6 bases, and 6 bases had no gene match. The CDR3 region is CSVRQGTNEKLFF. CDR3 bases: TGCAGCGTGAGACAGGGTACGAATGAAAAACTGTTTTTT. The entire variable domain, with the rest obtained from reference TRBV29-1 and TRBJ1-4, is as follows: SAVISQKPSRDICQRGTSLTIQCQVDSQVTMMFWYRQQPGQSLTLIATANQGSEATYESGFVIDKFPISRPNLTFSTLTVSNMSPEDSSIYLCSVRQGTNEKLFFGSGTQLSVL.

In the case of this clonotype: At one end, the junction sequence differs from germline, possibly due to a read error. V and J are TRBV20-1 and TRBJ1-5; a possible D gene is TRBD1 (5 bases). The CDR3 consists of 14 residues. From germline, CDR1 is DFQATT and CDR2 SNEGSKA (reference sequence). The CDR3 DNA is TGCAGTGCTGGAGAAGGCAGGGTTGAGCAGCCCCAGCATTTT. Protein product: CSAGEGRVEQPQHF.

This clonotype was detected only a few times. This chain joins TRBV20-1 and TRBJ1-5; no reliable D call. V lost 8 bases to trimming and J lost 0 bases, with 11 bases between them. The V gene's germline CDR1 is DFQATT and CDR2 SNEGSKA (reference sequence). The CDR3 length is 13 residues. The CDR3 here is CSLAGNSNQPQHF. The CDR3 DNA follows: TGCAGTCTAGCCGGGAATAGCAATCAGCCCCAGCATTTT.

This clonotype was observed at least ten times. CDR3 sequence reads: CASSLGREDGYTF. In DNA form, the CDR3 reads TGCGCCAGCAGCTTAGGCAGGGAGGATGGCTACACCTTC. V gene TRBV5-1 combines with J gene TRBJ1-2, with D perhaps TRBD1 (5 bases). Trimming pared 2 bases from V and 6 bases from J, leaving 11 bases between. CDR1 is SGHRS and CDR2 is YFSETQ in the germline V gene. The CDR3 extends over 13 amino acids.

The V gene is TRBV20-1, the J gene TRBJ1-2; TRBD1 might be the D (5 bases). With 3 bases removed from V and 4 bases from J, the gap between germline ends came to 12 bases. This CDR3 contains 13 residues. Germline loops: CDR1 DFQATT, CDR2 SNEGSKA (reference sequence). The DNA for the CDR3 is TGCAGTGCTAGCGCTCCAGGGACCTATGGCTACACCTTC. It encodes CSASAPGTYGYTF.

Many counts were recorded for this clonotype. This chain joins TRBV20-1 and TRBJ2-7, with D unresolved. The germline V gene encodes CDR1 DFQATT and CDR2 SNEGSKA (reference sequence). V dropped 5 bases and J dropped 3 bases, with 11 bases sitting between them. This CDR3 contains 12 residues. CDR3 protein: CSAVNRYYEQYF. CDR3 DNA: TGCAGTGCTGTGAACCGGTACTACGAGCAGTACTTC.

Concerning this clonotype: This may arise from a read error, as a much more abundant clone is one base away. The rearrangement uses TRBV7-2 and TRBJ2-3; tentative D call: TRBD2 (6 bases). Germline V gene data show CDR1 as SGHTA and CDR2 as FQGNSA. This CDR3 is built from 13 residues. Trimming cost V 4 bases and J 4 bases, with 9 bases left between them. This CDR3 is CTSSSQRADTQYF. The CDR3 nucleotides are TGTACCAGCAGCTCTCAGCGGGCAGATACGCAGTATTTT.

To note about this clonotype: Because the CDR3's place on the DNA is in doubt, the DNA is left out and the CDR3 is given as listed by TCRdb. The rearrangement links TRBV6-1 to TRBJ1-3; the table's D gene call, TRBD1, was not cross checked with the DNA. Germline V lookup: CDR1 MNHNS, CDR2 SASEGT. A total of 19 residues make up the CDR3, ends included. The CDR3 loop reads CATQTGQGEQYFGPGTIYF.

The V gene is TRBV2, the J gene TRBJ1-2; D uncertain. In germline, CDR1 is SNHLY, CDR2 FYNNEI. The CDR3 totals 14 residues. Trimming removed 1 base from V and 2 bases from J, with 8 bases in between. In DNA, the CDR3 is TGTGCCAGCAGTGAAGAGGCGGTGAACTATGGCTACACCTTC. It encodes CASSEEAVNYGYTF.